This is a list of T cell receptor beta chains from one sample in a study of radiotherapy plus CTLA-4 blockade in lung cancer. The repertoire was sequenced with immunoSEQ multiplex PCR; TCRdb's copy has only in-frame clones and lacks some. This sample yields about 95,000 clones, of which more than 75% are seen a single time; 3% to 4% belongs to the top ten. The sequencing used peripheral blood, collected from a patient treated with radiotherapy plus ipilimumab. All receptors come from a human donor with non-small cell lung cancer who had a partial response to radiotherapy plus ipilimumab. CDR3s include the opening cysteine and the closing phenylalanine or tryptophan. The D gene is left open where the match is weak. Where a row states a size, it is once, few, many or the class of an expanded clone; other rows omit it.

TGTGCCAGGGACCGGGCCTCGAGGGACACTGAAGCTTTCTTT	CARDRASRDTEAFF	TRBV9	-	TRBJ1-1	-
TGTGCCAGCAGTCCCCAGAAGGGGGTTAGCTATGGCTACACCTTC	CASSPQKGVSYGYTF	TRBV28	-	TRBJ1-2	-
TGCGCCAGCAGCTGGTCGCCGGGACAGGGCAATGAGCAGTTCTTC	CASSWSPGQGNEQFF	TRBV5-1	TRBD1	TRBJ2-1	-
TGTGCCAGCAGCTTGAGGGGTGAAACGTCCGGGACTATAGGGGAGACCCAGTACTTC	CASSLRGETSGTIGETQYF	TRBV5-6	TRBD2	TRBJ2-5	few
TGCGCCAGCAGCGACACACAGGGAACGGGGTACAATGAGCAGTTCTTC	CASSDTQGTGYNEQFF	TRBV5-1	-	TRBJ2-1	-
TGTGCCAGCTCACGGGGTTTAGCGGGAGTCGACGAGCAGTACTTC	CASSRGLAGVDEQYF	TRBV18	TRBD2	TRBJ2-7	-
TGTGCCAGCAGTATGGTCGCGCGGGGAAACACCATATATTTT	CASSMVARGNTIYF	TRBV28	-	TRBJ1-3	-
TGCGCCAGCAGCTTACAGGGTTATGAGCAGTACTTC	CASSLQGYEQYF	TRBV5-1	-	TRBJ2-7	-
TGTGCCAGCAGCTTCGGCGGGCTGGGGCAGGGGAACGAGCAGTACTTC	CASSFGGLGQGNEQYF	TRBV7-2	-	TRBJ2-7	once
TGTGCCAGTAGTATAAAGGGAGGGCCGTCCGGGGAGCTGTTTTTT	CASSIKGGPSGELFF	TRBV19	TRBD2	TRBJ2-2	once
TGTGCCAGCAGTTTCGGACAGGGAGGGGACGGGGAGCTGTTTTTT	CASSFGQGGDGELFF	TRBV27	-	TRBJ2-2	-
TGTGCCAGCTCCTCCAAGACGACAGGGGACGGCTACACCTTC	CASSSKTTGDGYTF	TRBV18	TRBD1	TRBJ1-2	-
TGCGCCAGCGCGAGTAGCGGGAGCCACGAGCAGTACTTC	CASASSGSHEQYF	TRBV5-1	TRBD2	TRBJ2-7	-
TGTGCCAGCTCACCTGGACAGGGCGGCGGGAATGAGCAGTTCTTC	CASSPGQGGGNEQFF	TRBV18	TRBD1	TRBJ2-1	-
TGTGCCAGCAGCGCTTATGAGGGTTACAGCGGGGAGCTGTTTTTT	CASSAYEGYSGELFF	TRBV5-4	-	TRBJ2-2	-